This T cell receptor (beta chain) was profiled in a study of shared clonotypes between healthy human individuals. Study details: The composition of the donors was a couple of women and a few men aged 18 to 49. CD4 naive cells filled three plates per donor, CD4 memory three, CD8 naive two and CD8 memory one.

The study, taken as a whole, reports: Naive subsets, compared against memory subsets, generally had larger estimated richness values.

Germline V gene data show CDR1 as MNHEY and CDR2 as SMNVEV (reference sequence). Losses at the gene ends were 5 bases for V and 7 bases for J; bases not matched to a gene: 8. The CDR3 loop spans 14 amino acids. The study separated CD4+ cells into CD45RA+ naive and CD45RA-negative memory subsets. The repertoire was sequenced with immunoSEQ multiplex PCR; TCRdb's copy has only in-frame clones and lacks some. This table has more than 550,000 clones, around 70% appearing once. In this sample, this clone turned up a few times. The antigen is undetermined. Sequences were obtained from memory CD4+ T cells sorted from blood. The subset here: CD45RA-negative fraction. The chain links TRBV27 to TRBJ1-2; 9 bases map to TRBD1. The sequence came from a woman aged 25 to 39 in good health. The DNA of the CDR3 is TGTGCCAGCAGTCTACAGGGGGCTCGCGGTGGCTACACCTTC. Its translation is CASSLQGARGGYTF.